Reported below is one TCR beta chain. The participants were between roughly 18 and 90 years old and came from 24 US areas. Cohort allocation depended upon clinical history that participants reported. V was trimmed by 4 bases and J by 10 bases, leaving 23 bases between them. Germline V gives CDR1 SGHRS, CDR2 YFSETQ. This CDR3 spans 15 amino acids. The data were taken from a study of blood T cell repertoires in COVID-19. Study details: In Cohort 3, a recovered donor had either two negative PCRs, clearance, or symptom resolution.

Under the authors' procedure: Estimation of nucleated cell counts was performed using reference gene primer amplification. Libraries were prepared by immunoSEQ multiplex PCR; TCRdb keeps only in-frame clonotypes and omits some of them. For V, J and clone size, that table is used; D and trimming come from the DNA. The sample includes a few hundred thousand clones, more than 75% seen only once; the top ten take less than 8%. The sample consisted of PBMCs or T cells enriched from blood (not recorded which). This TCR derives from a man younger than 45 in a cohort exposed to, infected with or recovered from COVID-19 (not recorded which). The chain combines TRBV5-1 with TRBJ2-5; D possibly corresponds to TRBD2 (6 bases). Written as DNA, the CDR3 is TGCGCCAGCAGCCCGGACCTGACCCCGCCGGGGGACCAGTACTTC. This translates into CASSPDLTPPGDQYF.